This T cell receptor gamma chain was retrieved from a study of human gamma delta and Vdelta1 T cells. To note about this clone: Its target is not known.

TCRdb re-called clones from the PCR reads using CATT. The sample yields thousands of gamma-chain clones, around 29% seen once. Germline V lookup: CDR1 VINAFY, CDR2 YDVSNSKD. The CDR3 is 14 amino acids. The V gene end was trimmed by 0 bases and the J gene end by 9 bases; junction bases not matched to a gene: 11. The sequence derives from a human donor in good health. The chain is built from TRGV5 and TRGJ1 or TRGJ2. The source material was Vdelta1 gamma-delta T cells from blood grown in culture (DOT cells). The CDR3 sequence is CATWDRQPPFKKLF. The CDR3 region has the DNA TGTGCCACCTGGGACAGGCAACCCCCATTTAAGAAACTCTTT.